This passage covers 27 T cell receptor beta chains from one sample sequenced in a study of cytomegalovirus exposure and HLA in healthy donors. The PCR had 60 Vbeta and 13 Jbeta primers. Clones were read by immunoSEQ multiplex PCR, and TCRdb kept only the in-frame ones, dropping some. The sample has approximately 170,000 clones, around 80% seen once. Sequencing input: PBMCs. The source of these receptors is a female donor in good health and CMV-seronegative.

This chain joins TRBV10-3 and TRBJ2-7; no firm D call. The CDR3 contains 12 residues. The V and J ends lost 2 bases and 7 bases respectively, with 9 bases between them. Germline CDR1 reads ENHRY; CDR2 reads SYGVKD. The CDR3 DNA reads as TGTGCCATCAGTGAGAACGCGGCAGAGCAGTACTTC. This translates into CAISENAAEQYF.

Regarding this clone: The junction does not match germline at one end; this may be a read error. The rearrangement uses TRBV7-7 and TRBJ2-3; TRBD2 might be the D (7 bases). Per germline, CDR1 SSHAT and CDR2 FNYEAQ (reference sequence). The CDR3 consists of 14 residues. DNA of the CDR3: TGTGCTAGCAGCTTATGGGGGGGCGCAGATACGCAGTATTTT. This translates into CASSLWGGADTQYF. Using reference TRBV7-7 and TRBJ2-3 for the parts outside the CDR3, the full variable domain is GAGVSQSPRYKVTKRGQDVTLRCDPISSHATLYWYQQALGQGPEFLTYFNYEAQPDKSGLPSDRFSAERPEGSISTLTIQRTEQRDSAMYRCASSLWGGADTQYFGPGTRLTVL.

The chain's CDR3 is CASRRTASTDTQYF. Here the CDR3 DNA reads TGCGCCAGCAGAAGGACAGCCAGCACAGATACGCAGTATTTT. J is TRBJ2-3 and V is TRBV10-2, with TRBD1 as a possible D gene (6 bases). The CDR3 is 14 amino acids. V was trimmed by 6 bases and J by 0 bases, leaving 10 bases between them. Germline V gene lookup returns CDR1 WSHSY and CDR2 SAAADI.

The V call is TRBV7-3, the J call TRBJ1-1; no firm D call. The V gene lost 5 bases and the J gene lost 1 base, with 8 bases spanning the gap. The CDR3 is 13 amino acids. Germline values: CDR1 SGHTA, CDR2 FQGTGA. Written as DNA, the CDR3 is TGTGCCAGCAGCCTGCGGTGGAACACTGAAGCTTTCTTT. As protein: CASSLRWNTEAFF.

The V and J genes are TRBV10-3 and TRBJ2-3; 8 nucleotides align to TRBD1. The CDR3 has 13 residues. The trim removed 11 bases at V and 2 bases at J, leaving 6 bases unmatched. The germline V gene has CDR1 ENHRY and CDR2 SYGVKD. The CDR3 spells CAARQGPTDTQYF. Written as DNA, the CDR3 is TGTGCCGCACGACAGGGGCCCACAGATACGCAGTATTTT.

The chain couples TRBV19 to TRBJ2-1; 9 nucleotides line up with TRBD1. Looked up from germline, CDR1 is LNHDA and CDR2 is SQIVND (reference sequence). The CDR3 loop spans 17 amino acids. Trimming at V came to 4 bases and at J to 4 bases, leaving 11 bases not matched to a gene. Here the CDR3 DNA reads TGTGCCAGTAGTACTGGGACAGGGCGGCTACCTTACAATGAGCAGTTCTTC. It codes for CASSTGTGRLPYNEQFF. Supplemented by reference TRBV19 and TRBJ2-1, the full variable domain reads DGGITQSPKYLFRKEGQNVTLSCEQNLNHDAMYWYRQDPGQGLRLIYYSQIVNDFQKGDIAEGYSVSREKKESFPLTVTSAQKNPTAFYLCASSTGTGRLPYNEQFFGPGTRLTVL.

The rearrangement uses TRBV7-2 and TRBJ1-5; D is undetermined. The CDR3 sequence is 14 residues long. V was shortened by 5 bases and J by 2 bases, with 10 bases between the two germline ends. The germline V gene encodes CDR1 SGHTA and CDR2 FQGNSA. CDR3 protein: CASSPGRGNQPQHF. Here the CDR3 DNA reads TGTGCCAGCAGCCCCGGGAGAGGCAATCAGCCCCAGCATTTT.

The J gene is TRBJ2-4, the V gene TRBV7-2; tentatively, D is TRBD1 (5 bases). CDR3 length: 13 amino acids. Germline V CDR1 and CDR2: SGHTA, FQGNSA. V lost 6 bases, J lost 6 bases, and 12 bases lay in between. The CDR3 nucleotides are TGTGCCAGCAGTCTACAGGAGACAAACATTCAGTACTTC. It encodes CASSLQETNIQYF.

The chain's CDR3 is CASSPVAKNIQYF. The CDR3 nucleotides read TGTGCCAGTAGTCCGGTGGCCAAAAACATTCAGTACTTC. The chain couples TRBV19 to TRBJ2-4; D remains unclear. From germline, CDR1 is LNHDA and CDR2 SQIVND (reference sequence). CDR3 size: 13 residues. The V end was cut by 5 bases, the J end by 1 base, with 6 bases between.

The rearrangement uses TRBV5-1 and TRBJ2-7, with D possibly matching TRBD2 (5 bases). The CDR3 contains 15 residues. Trimming took off 6 bases at V and 1 base at J, with 17 bases between the two ends. Germline lookup yields CDR1 SGHRS and CDR2 YFSETQ. CDR3 DNA sequence: TGCGCCAGCACCTTACTGGCGGGCAGATCCTACGAGCAGTACTTC. It translates to CASTLLAGRSYEQYF. Looking up the rest from reference TRBV5-1 and TRBJ2-7 gives the full variable domain: KAGVTQTPRYLIKTRGQQVTLSCSPISGHRSVSWYQQTPGQGLQFLFEYFSETQRNKGNFPGRFSGRQFSNSRSEMNVSTLELGDSALYLCASTLLAGRSYEQYFGPGTRLTVT.

V usage is TRBV6-5 and J usage is TRBJ2-5; maybe TRBD1 (5 bases). Germline loops: CDR1 MNHEY, CDR2 SVGAGI. The ends were cut back, 3 bases at V and 1 base at J, with 15 bases in the middle. The CDR3 sequence is 16 residues long. CDR3 amino acids: CASSYSGRVGQETQYF. The CDR3, as DNA: TGTGCCAGCAGTTATTCGGGCAGGGTGGGCCAAGAGACCCAGTACTTC.

V usage is TRBV5-1 and J usage is TRBJ2-5; 8 positions agree with TRBD1. The DNA end favors TRBJ2-7, so the J call may be wrong. This CDR3 is 15 amino acids long. Germline V gene sequence: CDR1 SGHRS, CDR2 YFSETQ. The CDR3 protein is CASGLATGGDYEQYF. CDR3 bases: TGCGCCAGCGGTCTCGCAACAGGGGGAGACTACGAGCAGTACTTC.

V usage is TRBV2 and J usage is TRBJ2-1, with TRBD1 identical over 10 bases. The ends lost 6 bases at V and 4 bases at J; junction bases unmatched: 6. CDR3 size: 15 residues. The germline V gene has CDR1 SNHLY and CDR2 FYNNEI. The CDR3: CASSLRGQGYNEQFF. The CDR3 DNA is TGTGCCAGCAGCCTAAGGGGACAGGGGTACAATGAGCAGTTCTTC.

V and J are TRBV28 and TRBJ1-2; unclear D gene. V was cut by 11 bases and J by 0 bases, with 13 bases left in between. CDR3 length: 13 amino acids. Germline V gene sequence: CDR1 MDHEN, CDR2 SYDVKM. As DNA, the CDR3 is TGTGCCCTAAGTCCCCTCACTAACTATGGCTACACCTTC. It specifies CALSPLTNYGYTF.

With regard to this clone: At one of its ends the junction is not consistent with the germline gene, which may arise from a read error. The chain employs TRBV7-9 and TRBJ2-7, with 7 nucleotides matching TRBD1. Germline CDR1 reads SEHNR; CDR2 reads FQNEAQ (reference sequence). CDR3 size: 15 residues. The CDR3 region is CSSSFFRDSTYEQYF. The CDR3 DNA reads as TGTTCCAGCAGCTTCTTCCGGGACAGCACCTACGAGCAGTACTTC.

The J gene is TRBJ2-7, the V gene TRBV2, with D possibly matching TRBD1 (6 bases). V shed 6 bases and J shed 3 bases, with 9 bases lying between them. Germline CDR1 reads SNHLY; CDR2 reads FYNNEI. CDR3 length: 12 residues. The CDR3 DNA follows: TGTGCCAGCAGAGGACAGCACTACGAGCAGTACTTC. It is translated as CASRGQHYEQYF.

The chain uses TRBV5-6 and TRBJ2-5, with 8 bases fitting TRBD2. This CDR3 contains 17 residues. Germline CDR1 reads SGHDT; CDR2 reads YYEEEE. J lost 3 bases, V lost 4 bases, and 14 bases had no gene match. CDR3 in amino acids: CASSQTLAALGKETQYF. The CDR3 DNA reads as TGTGCCAGCAGCCAGACACTAGCGGCCTTGGGAAAAGAGACCCAGTACTTC.

This chain connects TRBV9 to TRBJ1-4; TRBD1 aligns across 11 bases. The CDR3 has 17 amino acids. Trimming took 3 bases from V and 2 from J; bases not matched to a gene: 6. From germline, CDR1 is SGDLS and CDR2 YYNGEE. Here the CDR3 reads CASSARTGGQTNEKLFF. In DNA form, the CDR3 reads TGTGCCAGCAGCGCCCGGACAGGGGGCCAGACTAATGAAAAACTGTTTTTT. The variable domain in full, with the rest retrieved from reference TRBV9 and TRBJ1-4, is DSGVTQTPKHLITATGQRVTLRCSPRSGDLSVYWYQQSLDQGLQFLIQYYNGEERAKGNILERFSAQQFPDLHSELNLSSLELGDSALYFCASSARTGGQTNEKLFFGSGTQLSVL.

V and J are TRBV6-5 and TRBJ2-1, with 7 positions matching TRBD1. CDR3 size: 13 residues. V shed 10 bases and J 9 bases; nucleotides not matched to a gene: 12. Germline CDR1 MNHEY, CDR2 SVGAGI. The CDR3 spells CATRLKGTVEQFF. DNA for the CDR3: TGTGCCACCCGCCTTAAGGGGACAGTTGAGCAGTTCTTC.

The chain combines TRBV6-6 with TRBJ1-1, with 9 bases matching TRBD1. The CDR3 covers 14 residues. V lost 4 bases to trimming and J lost 4 bases; unmatched junction nucleotides: 4. Germline assignment: CDR1 MNHNY and CDR2 SVGAGI (reference sequence). For the CDR3, the DNA is TGTGCCAGCAGTTTACAGGGGGCGCCCACTGAAGCTTTCTTT. As protein: CASSLQGAPTEAFF.

This chain connects TRBV6-1 to TRBJ1-5, with D perhaps matching TRBD1 (6 bases). This CDR3 is built from 15 residues. Trimming cost V 8 bases and J 2 bases, with 16 bases left between them. In germline, CDR1 is MNHNS, CDR2 SASEGT. CDR3 sequence reads: CASHYGGLGNQPQHF. The CDR3, as DNA: TGTGCCAGCCACTACGGGGGGCTGGGCAATCAGCCCCAGCATTTT.

The V call is TRBV7-2, the J call TRBJ2-3; weak D call: TRBD2 (7 bases). The CDR3 is made up of 14 amino acids. Per the germline V gene, CDR1 is SGHTA and CDR2 is FQGNSA. Trimming removed 5 bases from V and 6 bases from J, with 15 bases in between. The CDR3 reads CASSRGAYFDTQYF. CDR3 nucleotide sequence: TGTGCCAGCAGCCGGGGGGCATACTTCGATACGCAGTATTTT.

The CDR3 DNA follows: TGTGCCAGCAGCTTAAATCTGCAGGGTCAGCCCCAGCATTTT. Translating gives CASSLNLQGQPQHF. The chain is built from TRBV7-2 and TRBJ1-5; a possible D gene is TRBD1 (5 bases). The ends were cut back, 2 bases at V and 6 bases at J, with 11 bases in the middle. This CDR3 spans 14 amino acids. The V gene's germline CDR1 is SGHTA and CDR2 FQGNSA.

The rearrangement uses TRBV6-5 and TRBJ1-1; 7 bases are a match to TRBD1. Germline CDR1 reads MNHEY; CDR2 reads SVGAGI. This CDR3 contains 13 residues. V trimming: 6 bases; J trimming: 13 bases; junction bases outside the gene matches: 14. The CDR3 bases are TGTGCCAGCAGACGACCGGGACAGACTGTTTGTTTCTTT. Translated, it gives CASRRPGQTVCFF.

The V gene is TRBV10-3, the J gene TRBJ2-1, with D perhaps TRBD2 (6 bases). The V end was cut by 10 bases, the J end by 0 bases, with 16 bases between. Per the germline V gene, CDR1 is ENHRY and CDR2 is SYGVKD. The CDR3 is 15 residues long. CDR3: CATRELLTSYNEQFF. Here the CDR3 DNA reads TGTGCCACCCGGGAGTTATTGACCTCCTACAATGAGCAGTTCTTC.

V usage is TRBV6-5 and J usage is TRBJ1-3; D gene uncertain. CDR3 length equals 14 residues. V was pared by 3 bases and J by 2 bases, with 8 bases between. Germline V gene sequence: CDR1 MNHEY, CDR2 SVGAGI. This CDR3 is CASSYGPPGNTIYF. The CDR3 nucleotides read TGTGCCAGCAGTTATGGGCCTCCTGGAAACACCATATATTTT.

CDR3: CASSLGDRGMDTQYF. The CDR3 nucleotides are TGCGCCAGCAGCTTGGGGGACAGGGGAATGGATACGCAGTATTTT. The J gene is TRBJ2-3, the V gene TRBV5-1, with 10 nucleotides matching TRBD1. The CDR3 sequence is 15 residues long. V lost 0 bases, J lost 6 bases, and 4 bases stayed unmatched. Germline V gives CDR1 SGHRS, CDR2 YFSETQ. Supplemented by reference TRBV5-1 and TRBJ2-3, the full variable domain reads KAGVTQTPRYLIKTRGQQVTLSCSPISGHRSVSWYQQTPGQGLQFLFEYFSETQRNKGNFPGRFSGRQFSNSRSEMNVSTLELGDSALYLCASSLGDRGMDTQYFGPGTRLTVL.